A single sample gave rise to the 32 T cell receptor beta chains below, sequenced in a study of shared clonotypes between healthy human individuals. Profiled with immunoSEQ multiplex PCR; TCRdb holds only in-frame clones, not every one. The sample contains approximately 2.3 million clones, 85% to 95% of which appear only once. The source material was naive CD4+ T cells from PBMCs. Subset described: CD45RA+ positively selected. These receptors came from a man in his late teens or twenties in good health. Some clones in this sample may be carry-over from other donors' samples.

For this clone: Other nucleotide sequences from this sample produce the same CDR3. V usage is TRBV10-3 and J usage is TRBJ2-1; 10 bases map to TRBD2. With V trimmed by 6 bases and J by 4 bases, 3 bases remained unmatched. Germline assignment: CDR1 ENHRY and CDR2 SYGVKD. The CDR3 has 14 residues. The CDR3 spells CAISGLAEYNEQFF. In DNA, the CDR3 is TGTGCCATCAGCGGACTAGCGGAATACAATGAGCAGTTCTTC.

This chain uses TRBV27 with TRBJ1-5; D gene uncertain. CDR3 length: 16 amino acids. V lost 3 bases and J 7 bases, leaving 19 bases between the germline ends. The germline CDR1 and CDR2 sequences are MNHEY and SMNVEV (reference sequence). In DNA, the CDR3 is TGTGCCAGCAGTTTGATCGGCAGGCCCAGAAACCAGCCCCAGCATTTT. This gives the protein CASSLIGRPRNQPQHF.

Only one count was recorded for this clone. CDR3 region: CASSFLLGGDTEAFF. In DNA, the CDR3 is TGCGCCAGCAGCTTTTTACTAGGGGGAGACACTGAAGCTTTCTTT. V and J are TRBV5-1 and TRBJ1-1; TRBD1 is a possible D gene (6 bases). This CDR3 has 15 residues. Looked up from germline, CDR1 is SGHRS and CDR2 is YFSETQ. The V end lost 2 bases, the J end lost 3 bases, and 14 bases lay between the germline ends.

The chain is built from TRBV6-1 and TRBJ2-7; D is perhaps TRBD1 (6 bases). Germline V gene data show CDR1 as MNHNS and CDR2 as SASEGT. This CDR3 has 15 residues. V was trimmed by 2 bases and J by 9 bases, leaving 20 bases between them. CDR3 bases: TGTGCCAGCAGTGAATTCGTCCCCAGGGGCGGTGGGCAGTACTTC. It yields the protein CASSEFVPRGGGQYF.

CDR3 protein: CASSWSRGSTGELFF. In nucleotides, the CDR3 is TGTGCCAGCAGTTGGAGCAGGGGGAGCACCGGGGAGCTGTTTTTT. The chain recombines TRBV2 with TRBJ2-2; 7 positions match TRBD1. The germline V gene has CDR1 SNHLY and CDR2 FYNNEI. J gave up 4 bases and V 5 bases, and 7 bases lay outside the gene matches. The CDR3 totals 15 residues.

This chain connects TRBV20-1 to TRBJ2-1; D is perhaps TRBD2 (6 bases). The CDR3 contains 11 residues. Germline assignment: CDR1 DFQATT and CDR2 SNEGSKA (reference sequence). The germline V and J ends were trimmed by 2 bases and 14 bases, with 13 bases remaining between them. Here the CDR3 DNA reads TGCAGTGCTAGATGGACGGGACTTAAGTTCTTC. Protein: CSARWTGLKFF.

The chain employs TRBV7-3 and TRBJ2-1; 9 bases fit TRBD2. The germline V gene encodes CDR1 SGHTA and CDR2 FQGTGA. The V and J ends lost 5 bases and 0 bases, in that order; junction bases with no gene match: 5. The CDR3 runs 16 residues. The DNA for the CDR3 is TGTGCCAGCAGCCGAGCGGGAGGCGGCTCCTACAATGAGCAGTTCTTC. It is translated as CASSRAGGGSYNEQFF.

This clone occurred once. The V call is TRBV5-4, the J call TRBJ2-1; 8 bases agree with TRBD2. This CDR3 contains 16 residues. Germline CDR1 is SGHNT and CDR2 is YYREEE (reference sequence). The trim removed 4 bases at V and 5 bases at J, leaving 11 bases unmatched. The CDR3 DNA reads TGTGCCAGCAGCCCCATCCCCGGGACTAGGCACAATGAGCAGTTCTTC. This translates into CASSPIPGTRHNEQFF.

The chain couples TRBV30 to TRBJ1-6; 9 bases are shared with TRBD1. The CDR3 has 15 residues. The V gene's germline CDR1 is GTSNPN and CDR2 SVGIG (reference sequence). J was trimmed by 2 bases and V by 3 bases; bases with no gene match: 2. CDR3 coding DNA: TGTGCCTGGAGGAGGACAGGGGCCTATAATTCACCCCTCCACTTT. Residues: CAWRRTGAYNSPLHF.

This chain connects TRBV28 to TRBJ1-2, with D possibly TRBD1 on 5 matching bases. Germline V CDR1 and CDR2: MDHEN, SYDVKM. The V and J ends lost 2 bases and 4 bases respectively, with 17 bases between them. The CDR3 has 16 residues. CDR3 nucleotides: TGTGCCAGCAGTTTAACCCCGGCAGGGCGGGTCTATGGCTACACCTTC. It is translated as CASSLTPAGRVYGYTF.

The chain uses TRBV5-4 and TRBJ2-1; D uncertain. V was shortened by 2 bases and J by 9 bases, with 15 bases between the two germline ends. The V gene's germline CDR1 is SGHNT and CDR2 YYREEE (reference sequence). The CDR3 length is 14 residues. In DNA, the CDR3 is TGTGCCAGCAGCTTTCCGGGCCGTGTGTCTGAGCAGTTCTTC. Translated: CASSFPGRVSEQFF.

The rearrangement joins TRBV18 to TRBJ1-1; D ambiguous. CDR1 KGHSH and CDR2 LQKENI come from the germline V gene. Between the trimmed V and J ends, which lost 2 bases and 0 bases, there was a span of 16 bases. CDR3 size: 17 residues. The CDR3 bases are TGTGCCAGCTCACCAGGGCGGGAAGTGGGAATGAACACTGAAGCTTTCTTT. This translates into CASSPGREVGMNTEAFF.

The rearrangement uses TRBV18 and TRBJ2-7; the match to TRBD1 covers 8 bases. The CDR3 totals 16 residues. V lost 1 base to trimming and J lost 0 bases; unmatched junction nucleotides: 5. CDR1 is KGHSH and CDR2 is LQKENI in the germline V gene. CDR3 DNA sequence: TGTGCCAGCTCACCACGGACAGGGCCCGTCTCCTACGAGCAGTACTTC. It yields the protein CASSPRTGPVSYEQYF.

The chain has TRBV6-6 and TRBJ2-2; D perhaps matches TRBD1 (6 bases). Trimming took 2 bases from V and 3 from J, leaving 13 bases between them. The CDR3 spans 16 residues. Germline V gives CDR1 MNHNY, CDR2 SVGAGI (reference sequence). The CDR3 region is CASSYKAGDYTGELFF. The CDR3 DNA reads TGTGCCAGCAGTTACAAGGCAGGGGATTACACCGGGGAGCTGTTTTTT.

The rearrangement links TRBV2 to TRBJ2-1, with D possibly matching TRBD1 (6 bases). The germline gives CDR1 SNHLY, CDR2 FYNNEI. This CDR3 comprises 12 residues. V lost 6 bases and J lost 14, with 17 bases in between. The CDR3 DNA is TGTGCCAGCAGGAGGGATAGTGAGGGGGAGTTCTTC. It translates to CASRRDSEGEFF. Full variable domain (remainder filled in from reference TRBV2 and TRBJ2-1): EPEVTQTPSHQVTQMGQEVILRCVPISNHLYFYWYRQILGQKVEFLVSFYNNEISEKSEIFDDQFSVERPDGSNFTLKIRSTKLEDSAMYFCASRRDSEGEFFGPGTRLTVL.

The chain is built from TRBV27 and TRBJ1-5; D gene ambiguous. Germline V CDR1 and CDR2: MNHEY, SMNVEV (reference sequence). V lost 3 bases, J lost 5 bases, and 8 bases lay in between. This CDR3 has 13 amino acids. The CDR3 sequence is CASSFFPYQPQHF. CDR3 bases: TGTGCCAGCAGTTTCTTTCCGTATCAGCCCCAGCATTTT.

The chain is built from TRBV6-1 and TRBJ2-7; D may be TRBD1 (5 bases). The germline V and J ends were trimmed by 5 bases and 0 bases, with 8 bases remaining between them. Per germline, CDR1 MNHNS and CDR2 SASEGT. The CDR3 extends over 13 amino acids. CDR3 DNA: TGTGCCAGCAGTTTACAGGTCTCCTACGAGCAGTACTTC. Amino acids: CASSLQVSYEQYF.

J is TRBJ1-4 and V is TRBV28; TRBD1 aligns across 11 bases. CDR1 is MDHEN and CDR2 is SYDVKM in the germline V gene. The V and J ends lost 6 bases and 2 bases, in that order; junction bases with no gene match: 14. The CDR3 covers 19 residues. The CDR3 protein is CASSPAGQGARNTNEKLFF. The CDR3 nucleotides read TGTGCCAGCAGCCCAGCCGGACAGGGGGCGCGTAATACTAATGAAAAACTGTTTTTT. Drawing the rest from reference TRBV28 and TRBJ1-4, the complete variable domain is DVKVTQSSRYLVKRTGEKVFLECVQDMDHENMFWYRQDPGLGLRLIYFSYDVKMKEKGDIPEGYSVSREKKERFSLILESASTNQTSMYLCASSPAGQGARNTNEKLFFGSGTQLSVL.

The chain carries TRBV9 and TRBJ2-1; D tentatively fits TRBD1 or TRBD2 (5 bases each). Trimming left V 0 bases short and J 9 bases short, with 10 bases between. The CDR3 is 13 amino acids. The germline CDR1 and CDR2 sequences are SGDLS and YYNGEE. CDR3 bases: TGTGCCAGCAGCGTAGGGGGCCGGGGTGAGCAGTTCTTC. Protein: CASSVGGRGEQFF.

The chain's CDR3 is CASSADRDRDTEAFF. In DNA, the CDR3 is TGTGCCAGCAGCGCAGACAGGGATCGGGACACTGAAGCTTTCTTT. This chain uses TRBV9 with TRBJ1-1; 7 bases match TRBD1. CDR1 and CDR2 (germline): SGDLS, YYNGEE. The CDR3 contains 15 residues. Unmatched junction bases numbered 8, after V lost 3 bases and J lost 3 bases. Drawing the rest from reference TRBV9 and TRBJ1-1, the complete variable domain is DSGVTQTPKHLITATGQRVTLRCSPRSGDLSVYWYQQSLDQGLQFLIQYYNGEERAKGNILERFSAQQFPDLHSELNLSSLELGDSALYFCASSADRDRDTEAFFGQGTRLTVV.

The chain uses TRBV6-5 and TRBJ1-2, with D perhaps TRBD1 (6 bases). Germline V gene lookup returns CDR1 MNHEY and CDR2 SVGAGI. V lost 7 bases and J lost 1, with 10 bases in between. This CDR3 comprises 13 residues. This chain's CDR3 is CASTRQDNYGYTF. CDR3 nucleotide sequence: TGTGCCAGCACTAGACAGGATAACTATGGCTACACCTTC.

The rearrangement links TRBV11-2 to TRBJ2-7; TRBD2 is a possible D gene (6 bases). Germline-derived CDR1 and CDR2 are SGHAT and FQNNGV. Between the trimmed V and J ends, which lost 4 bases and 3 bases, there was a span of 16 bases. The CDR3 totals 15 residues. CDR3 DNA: TGTGCCAGCAGCTGGAGGGTGGGGTTAATCTACGAGCAGTACTTC. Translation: CASSWRVGLIYEQYF.

CDR3 in DNA: TGTGCCAGCAGCCTGGGGGACACCAGGAGCACAGATACGCAGTATTTT. Translation: CASSLGDTRSTDTQYF. The chain combines TRBV11-3 with TRBJ2-3; D perhaps matches TRBD1 (6 bases). Trimming shortened V by 5 bases and J by 0 bases, and 15 bases separated the two germline ends. The length of the CDR3 is 16 residues. Germline loops: CDR1 SGHNT, CDR2 YENEEA.

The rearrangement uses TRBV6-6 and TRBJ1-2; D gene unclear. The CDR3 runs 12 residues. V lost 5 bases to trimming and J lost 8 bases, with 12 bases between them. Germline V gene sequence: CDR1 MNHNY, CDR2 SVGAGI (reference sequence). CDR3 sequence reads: CASSGRPGGYTF. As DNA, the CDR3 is TGTGCCAGCAGTGGCCGGCCGGGGGGCTACACCTTC.

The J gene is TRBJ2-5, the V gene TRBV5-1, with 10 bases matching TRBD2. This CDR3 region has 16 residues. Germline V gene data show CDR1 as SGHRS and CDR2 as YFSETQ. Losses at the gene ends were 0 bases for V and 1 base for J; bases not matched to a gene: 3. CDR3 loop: CASSLGVAGGQETQYF. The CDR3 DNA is TGCGCCAGCAGCTTGGGGGTAGCGGGAGGCCAAGAGACCCAGTACTTC.

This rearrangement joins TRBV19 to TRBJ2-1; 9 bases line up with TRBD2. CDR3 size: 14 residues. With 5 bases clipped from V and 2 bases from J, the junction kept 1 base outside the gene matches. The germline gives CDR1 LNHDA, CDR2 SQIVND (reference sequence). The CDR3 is CASSSSGAYNEQFF. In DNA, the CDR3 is TGTGCCAGTAGTTCTAGCGGGGCCTACAATGAGCAGTTCTTC.

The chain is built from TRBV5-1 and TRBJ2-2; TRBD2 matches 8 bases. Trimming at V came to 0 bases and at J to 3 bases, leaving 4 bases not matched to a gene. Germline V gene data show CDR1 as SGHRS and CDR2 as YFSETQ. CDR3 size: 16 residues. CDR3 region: CASSLAPAGDTGELFF. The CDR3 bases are TGCGCCAGCAGCTTGGCCCCAGCGGGGGACACCGGGGAGCTGTTTTTT.

The CDR3 is CAISEAGGSGTNEKLFF. CDR3 bases: TGTGCCATCAGTGAGGCAGGGGGCTCGGGAACTAATGAAAAACTGTTTTTT. The chain joins TRBV10-3 to TRBJ1-4; 8 bases match TRBD1. Germline V gives CDR1 ENHRY, CDR2 SYGVKD. The CDR3 loop spans 17 amino acids. V gave up 2 bases and J gave up 1 base; unmatched junction bases: 6.

The CDR3, as DNA: TGTGCTAGTGGTTTCCTCCGGTCGGGACAGGGAAGGGCTTTCTTT. Translating gives CASGFLRSGQGRAFF. The V gene is TRBV12-5, the J gene TRBJ1-1, with TRBD1 identical over 9 bases. The germline gives CDR1 LGHNT, CDR2 FRNRAP. The length of the CDR3 is 15 residues. The V gene end was trimmed by 3 bases and the J gene end by 11 bases; junction bases not matched to a gene: 13.

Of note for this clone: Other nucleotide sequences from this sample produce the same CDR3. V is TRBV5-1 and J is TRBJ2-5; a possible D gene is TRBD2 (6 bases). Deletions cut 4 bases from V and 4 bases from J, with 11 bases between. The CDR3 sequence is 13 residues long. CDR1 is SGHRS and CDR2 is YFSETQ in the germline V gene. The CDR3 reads CASSLGGRETQYF. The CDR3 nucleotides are TGCGCCAGCAGCCTGGGGGGTCGAGAGACCCAGTACTTC.

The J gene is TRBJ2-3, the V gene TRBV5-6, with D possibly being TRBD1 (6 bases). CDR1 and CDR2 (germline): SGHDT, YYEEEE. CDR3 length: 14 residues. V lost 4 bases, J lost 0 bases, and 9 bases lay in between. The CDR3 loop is CASSATGSTDTQYF. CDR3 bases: TGTGCCAGCAGCGCGACAGGTAGCACAGATACGCAGTATTTT. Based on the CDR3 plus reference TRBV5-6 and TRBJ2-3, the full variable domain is DAGVTQSPTHLIKTRGQQVTLRCSPKSGHDTVSWYQQALGQGPQFIFQYYEEEERQRGNFPDRFSGHQFPNYSSELNVNALLLGDSALYLCASSATGSTDTQYFGPGTRLTVL.

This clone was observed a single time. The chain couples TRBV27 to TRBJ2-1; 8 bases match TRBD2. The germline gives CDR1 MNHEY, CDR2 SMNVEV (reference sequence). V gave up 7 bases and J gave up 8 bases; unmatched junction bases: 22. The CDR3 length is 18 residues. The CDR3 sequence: CASITLKQSGSIVDEQFF. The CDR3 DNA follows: TGTGCCAGCATAACTTTGAAGCAAAGCGGGAGTATAGTCGATGAGCAGTTCTTC.